This TCR beta chain was sequenced during a study of T cell repertoires in ileal Crohn's disease. About the research overall: Surgery for a complication: stricturing in roughly 61%, penetrating in about 40%. About half of patients got postoperative therapy: under twelve thiopurines, some 19 anti-TNF. Study-wide findings and caveats: Endoscopic recurrence occurred in every patient whose clonality exceeded 26.8%. Compared with non-smokers, active smokers at surgery showed more clonal expansions.

The method was immunoSEQ multiplex PCR; TCRdb's version includes in-frame clones alone and lacks a portion of them. The sample carries fewer than 10,000 clones, 75% to 85% recorded once. This clone was counted only a few times. Its antigen is currently unknown. The CDR3 runs to 12 residues. V lost 8 bases to trimming and J lost 5 bases; unmatched junction nucleotides: 3. CDR1 is MNHNY, CDR2 SVGAGI, per germline (reference sequence). Sequenced material: ileal tissue. This TCR came from an adult with Crohn's disease. This rearrangement joins TRBV6-6 to TRBJ1-5; 7 positions agree with TRBD1. The CDR3 sequence is CASEQGYQPQHF. The CDR3 DNA is TGTGCCAGCGAACAGGGGTATCAGCCCCAGCATTTT.